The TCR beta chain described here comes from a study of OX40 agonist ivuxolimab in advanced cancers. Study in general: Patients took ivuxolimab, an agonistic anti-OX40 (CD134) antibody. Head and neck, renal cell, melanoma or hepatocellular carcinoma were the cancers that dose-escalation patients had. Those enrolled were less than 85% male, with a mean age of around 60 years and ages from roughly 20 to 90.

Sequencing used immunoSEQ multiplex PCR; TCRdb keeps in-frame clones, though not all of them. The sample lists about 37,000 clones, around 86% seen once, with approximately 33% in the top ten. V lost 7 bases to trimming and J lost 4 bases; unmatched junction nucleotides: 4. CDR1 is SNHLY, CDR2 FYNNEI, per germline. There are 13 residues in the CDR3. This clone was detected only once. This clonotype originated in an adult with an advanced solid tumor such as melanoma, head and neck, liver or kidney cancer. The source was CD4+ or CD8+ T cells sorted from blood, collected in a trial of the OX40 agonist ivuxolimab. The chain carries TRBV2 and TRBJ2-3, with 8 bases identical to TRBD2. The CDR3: CASNRGGSDTQYF. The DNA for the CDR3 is TGTGCCAGCAACCGCGGGGGGTCAGATACGCAGTATTTT.